This T cell receptor beta chain was recorded in a study of cytomegalovirus exposure and HLA in healthy donors. Study information: Early released data had about 80 million unique TCRs, all coming from HLA-typed donors. Notes on the study in general: Data from an earlier analysis indicated that most TCR beta V segments were productive either about 90% or about 30% of the time. Later on, a genetic analysis was performed. It linked a missense variant in DCLRE1C with V- and J-gene trimming of TCR beta. CMV antigen specificity of a few CMV-associated chains was confirmed in vitro.

Worth noting for this clone: Antigen specificity is unknown.

The PCR used 60 Vbeta and 13 Jbeta primers. Assay used: immunoSEQ multiplex PCR; TCRdb lists only in-frame clones, some missing. The sample yields about 98,000 clones, 70% to 90% seen once. Source material: PBMCs. This TCR came from a man in his forties or fifties in good health and CMV-seronegative.

For the CDR3, the DNA is TGTGCCAGCAAGAGGATTACGAACACCGGGGAGCTGTTTTTT. Amino acid sequence: CASKRITNTGELFF. This chain connects TRBV2 to TRBJ2-2; no clear D. CDR3 size: 14 residues. CDR1 SNHLY and CDR2 FYNNEI come from the germline V gene. V was shortened by 7 bases and J by 0 bases, with 9 bases between the two germline ends.